This TCR beta chain was recovered during a study of cytomegalovirus exposure and HLA in healthy donors. Study-level information: The 110 or so validation repertoires were produced on the same platform as the 500 to 800 repertoires of the first cohort. This was reported in a later analysis.

Whole-study results and caveats: The study designated 150 to 200 TCR beta chains cytomegalovirus-associated. The dataset shows that most TCR sequences were rare, while some public TCRs occurred in many donors. In vitro work confirmed that a few CMV-associated chains recognize CMV antigens.

The CDR3 consists of 16 residues. Germline assignment: CDR1 SEHNR and CDR2 FQNEAQ (reference sequence). Trimming at V came to 1 base and at J to 4 bases, leaving 8 bases not matched to a gene. Sequencing used immunoSEQ multiplex PCR; TCRdb keeps in-frame clones, though not all of them. The sample holds fewer than 100,000 clones, 94% seen once. Details on this clone: Its target is unknown.

This TCR came from a woman aged 18-29 years in good health and CMV-seronegative. The chain is built from TRBV7-9 and TRBJ2-5, with 8 nucleotides matching TRBD2. The source material was PBMCs. The CDR3 DNA reads TGTGCCAGCAGCTTAGTGATTAGCGGGATGAGAGAGACCCAGTACTTC. This gives the protein CASSLVISGMRETQYF.